The text below deals with one TCR beta chain. Its antigen is unidentified. Time point: proximal margin of the surgical specimen (macroscopically non-inflamed). This entry is derived from a study of T cell repertoires in ileal Crohn's disease. Turning to the study itself: Postoperative therapy was given to about half: 10 to 12 thiopurines, 15 to 20 anti-TNF agents. Whole-study results and caveats: Clonal expansions were more frequent in active smokers than non-smokers at surgery.

Sequencing used immunoSEQ multiplex PCR; TCRdb keeps in-frame clones, though not all of them. The sample includes around 2,000 clones, roughly 80% of them seen just once. Trimming cost V 3 bases and J 1 base, with 6 bases left between them. The CDR3 contains 13 residues. Germline V gene lookup returns CDR1 MNHEY and CDR2 SMNVEV (reference sequence). V is TRBV27 and J is TRBJ1-1; unclear D gene. The source of this sequence is an adult with Crohn's disease. Sequencing input: ileal tissue. The CDR3 reads CASSFSGNTEAFF. CDR3 sequence (DNA): TGTGCCAGCAGTTTTTCGGGGAACACTGAAGCTTTCTTT.